A selection of T cell receptor beta chains follows, all from one sample in a study of blood T cell repertoires in COVID-19. The table came from immunoSEQ multiplex PCR; TCRdb's copy has only in-frame clones and leaves some out. The sample holds about 150,000 clones, around 86% seen once. The specimen sequenced was peripheral blood. The receptors were gathered from a woman aged 60-75 years with active or convalescent COVID-19. CDR3s include the opening cysteine and the closing phenylalanine or tryptophan. The D gene is left open where the match is weak. Rows may omit the clone size; those that give it use once, few, many or a size class.

d_call	v_call	j_call	clone_size	cdr3_nt	cdr3_aa
TRBD2	TRBV7-2	TRBJ2-7	-	TGTGCCAGCAGCTCCGGACTAGCGGGAGATCGCGAGCAGTACTTC	CASSSGLAGDREQYF
-	TRBV6-5	TRBJ1-2	-	TGTGCCAGTCTGGTTCCGACAGCGCCTAACTATGGCTACACCTTC	CASLVPTAPNYGYTF
TRBD1	TRBV9	TRBJ2-2	-	TGTGCCAGCAGCTTGGACAGGGTTTTAGCCGGGGAGCTGTTTTTT	CASSLDRVLAGELFF
-	TRBV14	TRBJ1-1	-	TGTGCCAGCAGCCCCCAGTTTGAAGCGGGAGCTTTCTTT	CASSPQFEAGAFF
-	TRBV24-1	TRBJ1-4	medium-sized	TGTGCCACCAGTGATTCGCAACTTAATGCTGAAAAACTGTTTTTT	CATSDSQLNAEKLFF
-	TRBV19	TRBJ2-2	-	TGTGCCAGTAGTTTAGCTAACACCGGGGAGCTGTTTTTT	CASSLANTGELFF
TRBD2	TRBV6-5	TRBJ2-7	-	TGTGCCAGCAGTTTCCGACTAGCGGGAGGGTACGAGCAGTACTTC	CASSFRLAGGYEQYF
-	TRBV21-1	TRBJ1-2	-	TGTGCCAGCACCCCAAGCTTGTGCTTAAACTATGGCTACACCTTC	CASTPSLCLNYGYTF
-	TRBV24-1	TRBJ2-1	-	TGTGCCACCAGTGATTTAGGCAGGGGATCCGGTGAGCAGTTCTTC	CATSDLGRGSGEQFF
-	TRBV28	TRBJ2-7	-	TGTGCCAGCGGCGGGCGGTCCTACGAGCAGTACTTC	CASGGRSYEQYF
-	TRBV5-1	TRBJ1-2	once	TGCGCCAGCAGCTTCTACGGGGGTACCTATGGCTACACCTTC	CASSFYGGTYGYTF
-	TRBV19	TRBJ1-2	-	TGTGCCAGTAGTATAGATGACATAGGGGGATATGGCTACACCTTC	CASSIDDIGGYGYTF
-	TRBV7-9	TRBJ1-1	-	TGTGCCAGCCCCGGGAACACTGAAGCTTTCTTT	CASPGNTEAFF
-	TRBV29-1	TRBJ1-2	-	TGCAGCGGAATACAAGGGGATTTTGGCTACACCTTC	CSGIQGDFGYTF
-	TRBV7-9	TRBJ2-2	once	TGTGCCAGCAGTCGTAACCGGGGGTCGGGCACCGGGGAGCTGTTTTTT	CASSRNRGSGTGELFF
TRBD1	TRBV5-6	TRBJ1-1	-	TGTGCCAGCAGCTTTACACGTCGGGACAGGGGGAGGATTGAAGCTTTCTTT	CASSFTRRDRGRIEAFF
-	TRBV7-2	TRBJ2-1	-	TGTGCCAGCAGCTTAATGATCGGGTACAATGAGCAGTTCTTC	CASSLMIGYNEQFF
-	TRBV19	TRBJ2-3	few	TGTGCCAGTAGCCAAGGGGACCCCGGGAGAGATACGCAGTATTTT	CASSQGDPGRDTQYF
-	TRBV3-1/TRBV3-2	TRBJ1-1	-	TGTGCCAGCAGCCAAGGGGGCAGGGACACTGAAGCTTTCTTT	CASSQGGRDTEAFF
-	TRBV7-2	TRBJ1-6	-	TGTGCCAGCAGCTTAGGGAGCTCCTATAATTCACCCCTCCACTTT	CASSLGSSYNSPLHF
-	TRBV30	TRBJ2-5	-	TGTGCCTGGAGTGGATTGGGCGAGACCCAGTACTTC	CAWSGLGETQYF
-	TRBV3-1/TRBV3-2	TRBJ2-1	-	TGTGCCAGCAGCCAAGGGTACAGGGAGAATGAGCAGTTCTTC	CASSQGYRENEQFF
TRBD2	TRBV19	TRBJ2-5	-	TGTGCCAGTAGTGCTCAACTAGCGGGGAGCCAAGAGACCCAGTACTTC	CASSAQLAGSQETQYF
-	TRBV28	TRBJ2-3	-	TGTGCCAGCCACTCGGGTAGGGATACGCAGTATTTT	CASHSGRDTQYF
TRBD1	TRBV5-1	TRBJ1-4	-	TGCGCCAGCAGCCCCGACAGGGGAAGCGTGGAAAAACTGTTTTTT	CASSPDRGSVEKLFF
-	TRBV28	TRBJ2-7	-	TGTGCCAGCAGTTTAGCTATGGACAGCTCCTACGAGCAGTACTTC	CASSLAMDSSYEQYF
-	TRBV5-3	TRBJ2-7	-	TGTGCCAGAACTTTGGGCGAGCTAGCACGATACGAGCAGTACTTC	CARTLGELARYEQYF
-	TRBV5-1	TRBJ1-1	-	TGCGCCAGCAGCTTGGGAGGGAATGAAGCTTTCTTT	CASSLGGNEAFF
-	TRBV7-6	TRBJ1-1	few	TGTGCCAGCAGCTTAGGGGCAGGGAATTTAGTAGCTTTCTTT	CASSLGAGNLVAFF
TRBD2	TRBV9	TRBJ2-5	-	TGTGCCAGCAGCCAGGGACTAGCGGGAGCAGAGACCCAGTACTTC	CASSQGLAGAETQYF
-	TRBV7-2	TRBJ1-6	once	TGTGCCAGCAGCTCGGACATGGGCTCCTATAATTCACCCCTCCACTTT	CASSSDMGSYNSPLHF
-	TRBV4-2	TRBJ1-5	-	TGTGCCAGCAGCCAAATGAGTGGGGGCGATCAGCCCCAGCATTTT	CASSQMSGGDQPQHF
TRBD2	TRBV5-1	TRBJ2-3	-	TGCGCCAGCAGCTTGGGACTAGCGGGGGCCACAGATACGCAGTATTTT	CASSLGLAGATDTQYF
-	TRBV5-1	TRBJ2-1	-	TGCGCCAGCAGCGACCCGGACACCTACAATGAGCAGTTCTTC	CASSDPDTYNEQFF
-	TRBV10-1	TRBJ2-2	-	TGCGCCAGCAGTGATGATAGCGGACTCACCGGGGAGCTGTTTTTT	CASSDDSGLTGELFF
TRBD2	TRBV19	TRBJ2-5	-	TGTGCCAGTAGTATAGCACCGAGCGCGGGAGGGCAAGAGACCCAGTACTTC	CASSIAPSAGGQETQYF
TRBD2	TRBV5-4	TRBJ2-1	few	TGTGCCAGCAGCTTTGCGGGGGGGCAATACAATGAGCAGTTCTTC	CASSFAGGQYNEQFF
TRBD1	TRBV5-8	TRBJ2-3	-	TGTGCCAGCAGCTCCATTGGACAGGGGGCCACAGATACGCAGTATTTT	CASSSIGQGATDTQYF
TRBD1	TRBV19	TRBJ2-1	-	TGTGCCAGTAGTCTGGGACAGGGGTGGGATGAGCAGTTCTTC	CASSLGQGWDEQFF
-	TRBV9	TRBJ1-5	-	TGTGCCAGCAGCGTCGGCAATCAGCCCCAGCATTTT	CASSVGNQPQHF
TRBD2	TRBV2	TRBJ2-2	-	TGTGCCAGCAGGGTAGCGGGGGTGACTACCGGGGAGCTGTTTTTT	CASRVAGVTTGELFF